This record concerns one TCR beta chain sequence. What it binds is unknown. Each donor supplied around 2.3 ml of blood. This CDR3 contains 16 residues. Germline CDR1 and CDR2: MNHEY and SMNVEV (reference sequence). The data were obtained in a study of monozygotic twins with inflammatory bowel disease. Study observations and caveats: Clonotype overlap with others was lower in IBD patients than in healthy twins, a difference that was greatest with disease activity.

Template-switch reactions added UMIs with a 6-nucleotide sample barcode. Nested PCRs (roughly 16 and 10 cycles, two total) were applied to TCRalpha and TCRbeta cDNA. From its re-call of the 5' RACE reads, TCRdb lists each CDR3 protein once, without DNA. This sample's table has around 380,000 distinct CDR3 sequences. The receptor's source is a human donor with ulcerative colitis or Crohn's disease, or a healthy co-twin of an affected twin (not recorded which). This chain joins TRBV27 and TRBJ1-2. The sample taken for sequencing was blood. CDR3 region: CASSLSSPHDPYGYTF.